These T cell receptor beta chains were read from a single sample in a study of tumor-infiltrating lymphocytes in oesophageal squamous cell carcinoma. TCRdb itself ran the PCR reads through MiXCR, one entry per CDR3 protein. The table records 9,000 to 13,000 distinct CDR3 sequences, around three fifths of them present only once. Sequenced: esophageal tumor tissue. Every receptor here comes from a female donor with esophageal squamous cell carcinoma. The CDR3 runs from the conserved cysteine through the conserved F or W. Clone size appears in some rows only: once, few, many, or a class for an expanded clone.

V	size	J	length	CDR3
TRBV7-8	few	TRBJ2-7	14	CASSWGTESYEQYF
TRBV5-6	many	TRBJ2-7	14	CASSLDFQNYEQYF
TRBV4-1	many	TRBJ1-1	15	CASSQGGQGWTEAFF
TRBV27	many	TRBJ2-2	12	CASSSAAGELFF
TRBV6-9	NA	TRBJ2-1	12	CASSSGDNEQFF
TRBV7-3	NA	NA	15	CASSLTGGNSYEQYF
TRBV7-3	NA	TRBJ2-1	19	CASSSTGTSGSFFGNEQFF
TRBV6-1	many	TRBJ1-4	15	CASSEARTGGEKLFF
TRBV7-8	NA	TRBJ1-5	15	CASSRDSLSGQPQHF
TRBV7-9	many	TRBJ2-7	13	CASSLKSGSEQYF
TRBV7-4	NA	NA	15	CASRPSDSSSYEQYF
TRBV12-3/TRBV12-4	many	NA	20	CASSPPPGLAGGGSYNEQYF
TRBV24-1	NA	TRBJ2-1	13	CATRKGARDEQFF
TRBV12-3/TRBV12-4	NA	NA	14	CASSVGGSSYEQYF
TRBV7-1	NA	TRBJ2-5	16	CASSPPTVQGSVKQYF
TRBV6-6	NA	TRBJ2-1	15	CASSLGGSFDYEQFF
TRBV7-3	NA	TRBJ1-1	14	CASSNGAEGTEAFF
TRBV28	NA	TRBJ2-5	13	CASRVAGLETQYF
TRBV7-2	NA	NA	15	CASSRLAGSSYEQYF
TRBV7-3	NA	NA	15	CASSLNPGAIGEQYF
TRBV29-1	few	TRBJ1-2	11	CSVTGNYGYTF
TRBV7-2	NA	TRBJ2-3	17	CASSLGLAGVGTDTQYF
TRBV24-1	once	TRBJ2-1	14	CATSGTARYNEQFF
TRBV12-3/TRBV12-4	once	NA	21	CASSTIRGGISGAVIYNEQFF